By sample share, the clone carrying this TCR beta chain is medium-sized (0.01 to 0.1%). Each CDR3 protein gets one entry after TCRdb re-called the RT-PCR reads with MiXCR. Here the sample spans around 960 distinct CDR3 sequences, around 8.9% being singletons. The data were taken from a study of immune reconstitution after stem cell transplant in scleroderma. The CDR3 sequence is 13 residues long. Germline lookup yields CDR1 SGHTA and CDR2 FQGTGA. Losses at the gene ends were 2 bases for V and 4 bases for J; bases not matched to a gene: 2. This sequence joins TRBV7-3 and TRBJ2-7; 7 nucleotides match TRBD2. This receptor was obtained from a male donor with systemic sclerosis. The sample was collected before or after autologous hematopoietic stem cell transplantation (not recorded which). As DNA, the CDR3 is TGTGCCAGCAGCTTATGGGGGGGGTACGAGCAGTACTTC. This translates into CASSLWGGYEQYF.